A single sample gave rise to the 30 T cell receptor beta chains below, sequenced in a study of blood T cell repertoires in COVID-19 (dated by TCRdb to the early 2020s). The protocol used for the library was the immunoSEQ multiplex PCR assay. TCRdb mirrors the immuneACCESS table, restricted to in-frame sequences. Some clones are absent from its copies; in checked studies, under half trace to an unresolved V gene, and the reason for the others is unknown. The sample table contains roughly 80,000 clones; only one count was recorded for 80% to 90% of them. Nearly 5% of the sample goes to the ten largest clones. What was sequenced was peripheral blood. Receptors originate from a woman aged 80 or older with acute or convalescent COVID-19.

As DNA, the CDR3 is TGTGCCAGCTCAGTCAGGGAGGACACTGAAGCTTTCTTT. It specifies CASSVREDTEAFF. This chain joins TRBV18 and TRBJ1-1; D might be TRBD1 (5 bases). Germline V gene data show CDR1 as KGHSH and CDR2 as LQKENI. V was pared by 5 bases and J by 3 bases, with 10 bases between. The CDR3 is 13 amino acids.

V is TRBV5-1 and J is TRBJ2-7, with 11 bases lining up with TRBD2. Germline V gene sequence: CDR1 SGHRS, CDR2 YFSETQ. With V trimmed by 4 bases and J by 6 bases, 6 bases remained unmatched. The CDR3 runs to 14 residues. DNA for the CDR3: TGCGCCAGCAGCCCCGGGACTAGCGGAATCGAGCAGTACTTC. This translates into CASSPGTSGIEQYF. Full variable domain (missing parts from reference TRBV5-1 and TRBJ2-7): KAGVTQTPRYLIKTRGQQVTLSCSPISGHRSVSWYQQTPGQGLQFLFEYFSETQRNKGNFPGRFSGRQFSNSRSEMNVSTLELGDSALYLCASSPGTSGIEQYFGPGTRLTVT.

V and J are TRBV5-1 and TRBJ1-6, with D possibly being TRBD1 (6 bases). Trimming stripped 0 bases from V and 7 bases from J, with 14 bases between. CDR1 and CDR2 (germline): SGHRS, YFSETQ. CDR3 length: 16 residues. This CDR3 reads CASSLDGTGTNSPLHF. The CDR3 region has the DNA TGCGCCAGCAGCTTGGACGGTACAGGGACCAATTCACCCCTCCACTTT.

The chain joins TRBV27 to TRBJ1-2; weak D call: TRBD1 (6 bases). Trimming left V 3 bases short and J 5 bases short, with 10 bases between. Germline CDR1 is MNHEY and CDR2 is SMNVEV (reference sequence). CDR3 length: 13 residues. Here the CDR3 reads CASSFRGGYGYTF. CDR3 DNA sequence: TGTGCCAGCAGTTTTAGGGGGGGATATGGCTACACCTTC.

The chain uses TRBV2 and TRBJ2-2, with 9 bases identical to TRBD1. Germline CDR1 is SNHLY and CDR2 is FYNNEI. CDR3 length: 13 residues. With V trimmed by 10 bases and J by 6 bases, 6 bases remained unmatched. The CDR3: CANRDREAGELFF. The CDR3 DNA reads as TGTGCCAACCGGGACAGGGAGGCCGGGGAGCTGTTTTTT.

The J gene is TRBJ2-1, the V gene TRBV29-1, with D perhaps matching TRBD2 (6 bases). Germline V CDR1 and CDR2: SQVTM, ANQGSEA. Deletions cut 5 bases from V and 8 bases from J, with 10 bases between. This CDR3 is 11 amino acids long. The CDR3 bases are TGCAGCGTTTCTTGGGGGGATGAGCAGTTCTTC. Translated: CSVSWGDEQFF.

The chain uses TRBV30 and TRBJ2-5; 9 bases agree with TRBD1. The germline gives CDR1 GTSNPN, CDR2 SVGIG (reference sequence). J lost 4 bases, V lost 1 base, and 7 bases had no gene match. The CDR3 is 15 amino acids. CDR3: CAWSAGTGRGETQYF. As DNA, the CDR3 is TGTGCCTGGAGTGCCGGGACAGGGAGAGGAGAGACCCAGTACTTC.

The V gene is TRBV7-9, the J gene TRBJ1-2; the D gene is possibly TRBD1 (5 bases). The V end lost 3 bases, the J end lost 3 bases, and 8 bases lay between the germline ends. The CDR3 has 13 amino acids. Germline V gives CDR1 SEHNR, CDR2 FQNEAQ (reference sequence). The chain's CDR3 is CASSLGEDYGYTF. The CDR3 nucleotides are TGTGCCAGCAGCTTGGGGGAGGACTATGGCTACACCTTC. Full variable domain (missing parts from reference TRBV7-9 and TRBJ1-2): DTGVSQNPRHKITKRGQNVTFRCDPISEHNRLYWYRQTLGQGPEFLTYFQNEAQLEKSRLLSDRFSAERPKGSFSTLEIQRTEQGDSAMYLCASSLGEDYGYTFGSGTRLTVV.

This clone was picked up a small number of times. Sequence at one end of the junction differs from germline and may be a read error. The chain couples TRBV7-7 to TRBJ2-5; D may be TRBD2 (6 bases). Germline CDR1 SSHAT, CDR2 FNYEAQ (reference sequence). The CDR3 is made up of 15 amino acids. The CDR3 loop reads CASSLFGGAGETQYF. The CDR3 coding sequence is TGTGCTAGCAGCTTATTTGGAGGGGCGGGAGAGACCCAGTACTTC.

The chain combines TRBV7-3 with TRBJ2-2; D is possibly TRBD1 (5 bases). The CDR3 covers 17 residues. V lost 1 base, J lost 3 bases, and 15 bases lay in between. The germline V gene has CDR1 SGHTA and CDR2 FQGTGA. CDR3: CASSLMMPRDDTGELFF. As DNA, the CDR3 is TGTGCCAGCAGCTTAATGATGCCCAGGGATGACACCGGGGAGCTGTTTTTT.

The chain uses TRBV4-1 and TRBJ1-5; perhaps TRBD1 as D (5 bases). V lost 1 base, J lost 2 bases, and 12 bases lay in between. The germline gives CDR1 MGHRA, CDR2 YSYEKL. CDR3 length equals 16 residues. The CDR3 DNA sequence: TGCGCCAGCAGCCAAGTTGGGGGAGGTGGCAATCAGCCCCAGCATTTT. It encodes CASSQVGGGGNQPQHF.

The V gene is TRBV12-5, the J gene TRBJ1-1; D is uncertain. The CDR3 spans 14 residues. Germline CDR1 is LGHNT and CDR2 is FRNRAP. V was cut by 1 base and J by 3 bases, with 9 bases left in between. The chain's CDR3 is CASGLGSRHTEAFF. CDR3 in DNA: TGTGCTAGTGGTTTGGGCTCGCGGCACACTGAAGCTTTCTTT.

The chain has TRBV3-1 (or the pseudogene TRBV3-2) and TRBJ1-5; TRBD1 matches 7 bases. The CDR3 contains 17 residues. V shed 3 bases, J shed 4 bases, and the junction held 12 bases outside the gene matches. Germline loops: CDR1 LGHDT, CDR2 YNNKEL (reference sequence). CDR3 DNA sequence: TGTGCCAGCAGCCATTCGGAAAGGGGGCGTACAAATCAGCCCCAGCATTTT. Its protein is CASSHSERGRTNQPQHF.

The chain employs TRBV5-1 and TRBJ1-5, with D unclear. The CDR3 sequence is 15 residues long. The V end was cut by 4 bases, the J end by 7 bases, with 18 bases between. Germline V CDR1 and CDR2: SGHRS, YFSETQ. CDR3: CASSTEAGPGQPQHF. In DNA form, the CDR3 reads TGCGCCAGCAGCACGGAGGCAGGCCCGGGACAGCCCCAGCATTTT.

The chain combines TRBV6-2 or TRBV6-3 with TRBJ2-2; tentatively, D is TRBD1 (5 bases). The CDR3 extends over 15 amino acids. Looked up from germline, CDR1 is MNHEY and CDR2 is SVGEGT. Trimming removed 5 bases at V and 0 bases at J, with 10 bases between. CDR3 region: CASSPRTPNTGELFF. CDR3 nucleotide sequence: TGTGCCAGCAGTCCCCGGACACCGAACACCGGGGAGCTGTTTTTT.

This chain connects TRBV6-5 to TRBJ2-3; 10 positions match TRBD2. The junction had 5 bases not matched to a gene; V was cut back by 5 bases and J by 6 bases. This CDR3 comprises 14 residues. The germline CDR1 and CDR2 sequences are MNHEY and SVGAGI. CDR3 nucleotide sequence: TGTGCCAGCAGTCTAGCGGGAGCAGGGGATACGCAGTATTTT. Amino acids: CASSLAGAGDTQYF.

The gene calls are TRBV30 and TRBJ2-5; TRBD2 matches 11 bases. The germline CDR1 and CDR2 sequences are GTSNPN and SVGIG (reference sequence). The CDR3 covers 13 residues. The V and J ends lost 5 bases and 5 bases, in that order; junction bases with no gene match: 4. In nucleotides, the CDR3 is TGTGCCTGGGCTAGCGGGAGGAGGGAGACCCAGTACTTC. It specifies CAWASGRRETQYF.

V usage is TRBV7-2 and J usage is TRBJ2-1; the match to TRBD2 covers 10 bases. V dropped 5 bases and J dropped 0; count of bases not matched to a gene: 4. The V gene's germline CDR1 is SGHTA and CDR2 FQGNSA. CDR3 length: 16 residues. Here the CDR3 reads CASSISGGSSYNEQFF. As DNA, the CDR3 is TGTGCCAGCAGCATTAGCGGGGGGTCCTCCTACAATGAGCAGTTCTTC.

This clone appeared once. The chain links TRBV10-2 to TRBJ2-3; 9 bases are a match to TRBD1. CDR1 and CDR2 (germline): WSHSY, SAAADI. V dropped 7 bases and J dropped 2; count of bases not matched to a gene: 10. The CDR3 runs 16 residues. The CDR3 DNA sequence: TGCGCCAGCACCACCGGGACAGGGTCCCTCACAGATACGCAGTATTTT. Translation gives CASTTGTGSLTDTQYF.

This clone was counted a single time. The chain recombines TRBV5-5 with TRBJ1-3, with D perhaps matching TRBD1 (5 bases). The CDR3 totals 18 residues. The V end was cut by 1 base, the J end by 0 bases, with 17 bases between. Germline values: CDR1 SGHKS, CDR2 YYEKEE (reference sequence). The CDR3 loop is CASSLHQGRLSSGNTIYF. The CDR3 nucleotides are TGTGCCAGCAGCTTGCACCAGGGAAGGCTTAGCTCTGGAAACACCATATATTTT.

This clone showed up just once. The gene calls are TRBV7-3 and TRBJ2-1, with a weak D call TRBD2 (6 bases). V lost 4 bases and J 4 bases, leaving 17 bases between the germline ends. The CDR3 extends over 16 amino acids. The V gene's germline CDR1 is SGHTA and CDR2 FQGTGA. This CDR3 is CASSSFGTGLYNEQFF. CDR3 DNA: TGTGCCAGCAGCTCCTTCGGGACTGGTCTTTACAATGAGCAGTTCTTC. The full variable domain, with the rest looked up from reference TRBV7-3 and TRBJ2-1, is GAGVSQTPSNKVTEKGKYVELRCDPISGHTALYWYRQSLGQGPEFLIYFQGTGAADDSGLPNDRFFAVRPEGSVSTLKIQRTERGDSAVYLCASSSFGTGLYNEQFFGPGTRLTVL.

V and J are TRBV5-1 and TRBJ2-7; the match to TRBD1 covers 8 bases. Germline V gene lookup returns CDR1 SGHRS and CDR2 YFSETQ. Trimming took 2 bases from V and 3 from J; bases not matched to a gene: 4. The CDR3 has 14 amino acids. CDR3 amino acids: CASSFSGQGYEQYF. In nucleotides, the CDR3 is TGCGCCAGCAGCTTCTCAGGACAGGGCTACGAGCAGTACTTC. Complete variable domain (other parts from reference TRBV5-1 and TRBJ2-7): KAGVTQTPRYLIKTRGQQVTLSCSPISGHRSVSWYQQTPGQGLQFLFEYFSETQRNKGNFPGRFSGRQFSNSRSEMNVSTLELGDSALYLCASSFSGQGYEQYFGPGTRLTVT.

The gene calls are TRBV3-1 (or the pseudogene TRBV3-2) and TRBJ2-1; 13 positions match TRBD2. Trimming cost V 0 bases and J 6 bases; bases outside gene matches: 17. The V gene's germline CDR1 is LGHDT and CDR2 YNNKEL (reference sequence). The CDR3 contains 21 residues. The chain's CDR3 is CASSQDPWTSGSVVQRNEQFF. In DNA, the CDR3 is TGTGCCAGCAGCCAAGATCCATGGACTAGCGGGAGCGTCGTCCAACGCAATGAGCAGTTCTTC.

The chain links TRBV5-1 to TRBJ2-1; 7 bases are shared with TRBD2. The germline gives CDR1 SGHRS, CDR2 YFSETQ. After removal of 0 bases from V and 8 bases from J, the junction contained 20 bases not matched to a gene. This CDR3 region has 19 residues. CDR3: CASSLGVTSSSARKDEQFF. The CDR3 DNA is TGCGCCAGCAGCTTGGGGGTGACTAGCAGTTCGGCGCGCAAGGATGAGCAGTTCTTC.

In this sample, this clone turned up a few times. The gene calls are TRBV19 and TRBJ1-5; unclear D gene. The germline gives CDR1 LNHDA, CDR2 SQIVND (reference sequence). This CDR3 spans 15 amino acids. V lost 1 base to trimming and J lost 1 base, with 8 bases between them. The CDR3 DNA sequence: TGTGCCAGTAGTATAGGGCCGGGAAGCAATCAGCCCCAGCATTTT. This gives the protein CASSIGPGSNQPQHF.

The chain employs TRBV11-3 and TRBJ2-1; tentative D call: TRBD1 (5 bases). Per the germline V gene, CDR1 is SGHNT and CDR2 is YENEEA. The CDR3 is made up of 15 amino acids. V lost 7 bases and J lost 1, with 14 bases in between. The chain's CDR3 is CASTSGWASYNEQFF. CDR3 DNA: TGTGCCAGCACCTCAGGGTGGGCTTCCTACAATGAGCAGTTCTTC.

CDR3 sequence: CASSPHTSIEQFF. DNA of the CDR3: TGTGCCAGCAGTCCGCACACTAGTATTGAGCAGTTCTTC. The V call is TRBV6-8, the J call TRBJ2-1, with D maybe TRBD2 (5 bases). The CDR3 sequence is 13 residues long. Between the trimmed V and J ends, which lost 5 bases and 9 bases, there was a span of 14 bases. Germline assignment: CDR1 MNHGY and CDR2 SAAAGT.

This chain joins TRBV11-2 and TRBJ1-2; no clear D gene. The CDR3 contains 16 residues. Trimming shortened V by 7 bases and J by 0 bases, and 18 bases separated the two germline ends. Per the germline V gene, CDR1 is SGHAT and CDR2 is FQNNGV. CDR3 coding DNA: TGTGCCAGCACCACCCTGACCGGGAGGACTAACTATGGCTACACCTTC. Its protein is CASTTLTGRTNYGYTF.

This chain joins TRBV24-1 and TRBJ2-2; 12 bases match TRBD2. The germline V gene encodes CDR1 KGHDR and CDR2 SFDVKD. This CDR3 is 17 amino acids long. The ends lost 5 bases at V and 4 bases at J; junction bases unmatched: 7. CDR3 nucleotides: TGTGCCACCAGTGTGGGTGGACTAGCGGGAAGCACCGGGGAGCTGTTTTTT. Translation: CATSVGGLAGSTGELFF.

This clone was found a few times. The chain recombines TRBV6-5 with TRBJ1-2, with 8 bases that match TRBD1. This CDR3 spans 14 amino acids. The V segment lost 6 bases and the J segment 1 base; nucleotides outside the gene matches: 4. From germline, CDR1 is MNHEY and CDR2 SVGAGI. CDR3 DNA sequence: TGTGCCAGCAGGGAGACAGGGGTTAACTATGGCTACACCTTC. Its protein product is CASRETGVNYGYTF.